This section outlines one T cell receptor beta chain sequence together with its context. The antigen remains undetermined. This sample is drawn from a study of blood T cells in healthy people across ages. Findings and caveats of the study: Both higher diversity and more naive CD4+ cells marked long-lived donors when set against aged donors.

V was cut by 1 base and J by 4 bases, with 16 bases left in between. In germline, CDR1 is LGHDT, CDR2 YNNKEL (reference sequence). The CDR3 loop spans 16 amino acids. The authors ran a second PCR of roughly 6 to 11 cycles using a sample-barcoded 5' primer and a J-beta primer mix. Sequencing yielded, for each sample, at least 3 million paired-end reads carrying CDR3. In TCRdb, the 5' RACE reads were re-called with MiXCR into one record per CDR3 protein. Of approximately 730,000 distinct CDR3 sequences in the sample, less than 70% were seen once. This receptor was identified in a man aged 80 or over in good health. Sequenced input: blood. The chain couples TRBV3-1 to TRBJ2-5; D is undetermined. The CDR3 DNA reads TGTGCCAGCAGCCAAGGAACAGAAAGCCTAGGAGAGACCCAGTACTTC. It is translated as CASSQGTESLGETQYF.